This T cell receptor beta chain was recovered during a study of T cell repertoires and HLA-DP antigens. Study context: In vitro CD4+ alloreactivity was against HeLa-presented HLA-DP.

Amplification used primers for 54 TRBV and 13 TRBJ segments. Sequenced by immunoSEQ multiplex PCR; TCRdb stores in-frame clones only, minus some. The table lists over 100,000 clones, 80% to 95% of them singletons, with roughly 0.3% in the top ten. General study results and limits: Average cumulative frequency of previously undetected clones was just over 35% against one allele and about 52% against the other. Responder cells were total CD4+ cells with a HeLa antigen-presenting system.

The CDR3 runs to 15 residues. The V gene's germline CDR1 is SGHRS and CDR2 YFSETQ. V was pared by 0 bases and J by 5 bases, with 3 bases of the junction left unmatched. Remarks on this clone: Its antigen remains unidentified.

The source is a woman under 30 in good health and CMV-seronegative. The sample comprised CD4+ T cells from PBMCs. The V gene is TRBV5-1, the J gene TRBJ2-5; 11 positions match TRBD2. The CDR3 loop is CASSLGTSGGETQYF. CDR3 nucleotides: TGCGCCAGCAGCTTGGGTACTAGCGGGGGTGAGACCCAGTACTTC.